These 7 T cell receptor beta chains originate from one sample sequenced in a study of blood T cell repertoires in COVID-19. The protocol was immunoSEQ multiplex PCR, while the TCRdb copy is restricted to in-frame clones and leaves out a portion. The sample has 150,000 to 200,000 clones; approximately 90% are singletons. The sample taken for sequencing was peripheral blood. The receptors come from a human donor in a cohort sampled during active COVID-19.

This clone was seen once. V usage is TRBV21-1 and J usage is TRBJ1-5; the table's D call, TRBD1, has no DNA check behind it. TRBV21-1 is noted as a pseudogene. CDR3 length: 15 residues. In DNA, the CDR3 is TGTGCCAGCAGCAGAGGGGACAGGGGCAATCAGCCCCAGCATTTT. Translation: CASSRGDRGNQPQHF.

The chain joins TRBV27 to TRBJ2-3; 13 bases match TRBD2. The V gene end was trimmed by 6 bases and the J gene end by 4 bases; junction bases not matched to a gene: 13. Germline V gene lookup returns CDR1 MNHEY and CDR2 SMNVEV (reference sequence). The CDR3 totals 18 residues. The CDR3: CASSRLGTSGEYPDTQYF. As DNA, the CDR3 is TGTGCCAGCAGCCGCCTGGGGACTAGCGGGGAGTACCCAGATACGCAGTATTTT.

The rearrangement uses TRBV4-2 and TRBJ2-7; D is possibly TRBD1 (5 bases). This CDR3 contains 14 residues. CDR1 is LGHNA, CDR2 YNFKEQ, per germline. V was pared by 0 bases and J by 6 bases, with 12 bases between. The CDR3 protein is CASSQEKDTGEQYF. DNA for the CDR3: TGTGCCAGCAGCCAAGAGAAAGACACAGGCGAGCAGTACTTC.

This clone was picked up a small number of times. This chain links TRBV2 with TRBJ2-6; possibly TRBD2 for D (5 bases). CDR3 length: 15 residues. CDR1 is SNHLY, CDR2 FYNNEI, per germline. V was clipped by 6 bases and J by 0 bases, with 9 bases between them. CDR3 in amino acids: CASSQEGSGANVLTF. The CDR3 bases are TGTGCCAGCAGCCAAGAGGGCTCTGGGGCCAACGTCCTGACTTTC.

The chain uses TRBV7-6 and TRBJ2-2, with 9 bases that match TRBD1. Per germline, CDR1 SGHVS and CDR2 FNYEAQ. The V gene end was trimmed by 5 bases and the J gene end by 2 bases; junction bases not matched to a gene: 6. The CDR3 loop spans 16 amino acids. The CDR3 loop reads CASSNTGQGNTGELFF. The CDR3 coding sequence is TGTGCCAGCAGCAACACGGGACAGGGCAACACCGGGGAGCTGTTTTTT.

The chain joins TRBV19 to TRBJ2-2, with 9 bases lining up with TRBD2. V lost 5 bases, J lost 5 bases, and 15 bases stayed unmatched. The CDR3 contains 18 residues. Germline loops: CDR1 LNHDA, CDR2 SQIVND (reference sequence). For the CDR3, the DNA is TGTGCCAGTAGTGGTCGACTCGCGGGGGGGCCAGGGACCGGGGAGCTGTTTTTT. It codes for CASSGRLAGGPGTGELFF.

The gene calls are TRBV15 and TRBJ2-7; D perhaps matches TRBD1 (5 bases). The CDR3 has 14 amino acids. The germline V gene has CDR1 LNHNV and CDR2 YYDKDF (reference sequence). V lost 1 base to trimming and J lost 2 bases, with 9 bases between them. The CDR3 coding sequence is TGTGCCACCAGCAGAGGTCCGGACACCTACGAGCAGTACTTC. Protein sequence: CATSRGPDTYEQYF.